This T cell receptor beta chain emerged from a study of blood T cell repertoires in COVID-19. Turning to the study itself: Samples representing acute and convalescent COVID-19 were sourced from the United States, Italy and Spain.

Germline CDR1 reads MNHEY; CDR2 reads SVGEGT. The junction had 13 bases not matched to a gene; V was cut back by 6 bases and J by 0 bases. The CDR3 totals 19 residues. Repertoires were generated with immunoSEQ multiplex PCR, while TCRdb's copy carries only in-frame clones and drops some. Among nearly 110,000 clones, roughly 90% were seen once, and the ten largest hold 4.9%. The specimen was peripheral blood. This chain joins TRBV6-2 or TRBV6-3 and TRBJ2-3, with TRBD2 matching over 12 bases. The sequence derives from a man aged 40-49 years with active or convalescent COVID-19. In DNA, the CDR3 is TGTGCCAGCAGACCTTACGGACTAGCGGGATTGGATAGCACAGATACGCAGTATTTT. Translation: CASRPYGLAGLDSTDTQYF.